This TCR beta chain appears in the sequencing data of a study of CD8 T cells in Susac syndrome. Study-wide context: When blood was drawn, patients with Susac syndrome were on intravenous immunoglobulin alone, on corticosteroids, or therapy-naive.

Random hexamers primed reverse transcription of roughly 0.45 to 1 ug RNA. Multiplex PCR with immunoSEQ amplified the TCR beta CDR3 across 54 Vbeta and 13 Jbeta. TCRdb redid the calling of the immunoSEQ multiplex PCR reads with MiXCR, one entry per CDR3 protein. The sample lists under 200,000 distinct CDR3 sequences, roughly nine tenths occurring once. Trimming left V 6 bases short and J 3 bases short, with 18 bases between. CDR3 size: 16 residues. CDR1 is LGHDT and CDR2 is YNNKEL in the germline V gene (reference sequence). The receptor's source is a human donor with Susac syndrome. Source material: CD4+ T cells from PBMCs. The chain links TRBV3-1 to TRBJ1-3; TRBD1 is a possible D gene (6 bases). CDR3 in DNA: TGTGCCAGCAGTAGCCGACAGGTTTGGTATGGAAACACCATATATTTT. Amino acids: CASSSRQVWYGNTIYF.